This paragraph reports one T cell receptor (beta chain). The clone's antigen remains unknown. It has no much larger one-base neighbor in the sample; base qualities were not kept. Based on the germline V gene, the CDR1 and CDR2 sequences are MGHDK and SYGVNS. The CDR3 runs 13 amino acids, cysteine and phenylalanine included. Just the 39-base CDR3 DNA is kept, in frame starting at base 1. V is pared back by 1 base and J by 5 bases, with 8 bases lying between the germline termini. Receptor libraries were prepared by the immunoSEQ multiplex PCR assay. RNA was extracted from all samples and reverse transcribed into cDNA, which served as template for TCR sequencing. SuperScript III was used to make first-strand cDNA, primed with a 2:1 mix of oligo-dT and random hexamers. A synthetic immune receptor repertoire was used to assess amplification bias, and residual bias was removed computationally. On the authors' methods: Raw reads were preprocessed for error removal, and CDR3 was defined according to IMGT conventions as running from the conserved cysteine to phenylalanine. Clonality was calculated as 1 minus Shannon entropy normalized by log2 of the number of productive unique TCRs. CD4 or CD8 identity of scalp clones was inferred by cross-referencing scalp TCRbeta sequences with sorted blood CD4 and CD8 repertoires. The table was pulled from immuneACCESS by TCRdb, which kept in-frame rearrangements only. Such tables lose some clones; where checked, under half of the loss comes from unresolved V genes, and the rest has no known cause. The V and J calls and clone size come from that table; D and trimming were worked out from the DNA. The sample records over 200,000 clones, 50% to 60% of which are singletons. The ten largest clones represent over 0.4% of the sample.

The intended sense of this specimen's time point label: baseline before oral tofacitinib. Peripheral blood and lesional scalp punch biopsies were obtained from patients with alopecia areata. After PBMCs were isolated by density centrifugation and stained for CD3, CD4 and CD8, a FACSAria was used to sort CD4+ and CD8+ T cells. The entry originates in a study of CD8+ T cells in alopecia areata (dated by TCRdb to 2016 to 2019). For context, the study as a whole: Treated patients were enrolled in an open-label pilot trial of oral tofacitinib, 5 to 10 mg twice daily, for moderate-to-severe alopecia areata. Tofacitinib was administered for 6 to 18 months, and 6 months of follow-up off drug were then conducted to assess delayed response and recurrence. To study T cell clonal expansion in alopecia areata, the researchers applied high-throughput TCRbeta sequencing to both the C3H/HeJ mouse model and human patients. On the human side, TCRbeta sequencing was run on scalp tissue and on sorted CD4+ and CD8+ peripheral blood T cells from healthy controls and from alopecia areata patients with either patchy or totalis/universalis disease. Biopsies were taken from tofacitinib-treated patients at baseline and again at 4 and 24 weeks into treatment, and several of those patients also had a later scalp biopsy. Clonality in the scalp was compared among normal scalp (n=4), patchy alopecia areata scalp (n=8), and alopecia totalis/universalis scalp (n=8). RNA was obtained with the PAXgene miRNA kit for fixed scalp, the miRNeasy kit for PBMCs, and the RNeasy kit for mouse skin. TCRbeta CDR3 regions were amplified by immunoSEQ multiplex PCR with 35 Vbeta forward and 13 Jbeta reverse primers.

The full study reports these points: Resident alphabeta T cells in normal human skin are also sequenced, complicating scalp TCR repertoire analysis, unlike mouse skin dominated by gammadelta T cells. Compared with normal scalp, lesional scalp had higher clonality and more expanded CD8+ clones, particularly in alopecia totalis/universalis, a pattern that suggests antigenic drive. Shared TCR sequences between patients were less evident than in mice, which may be partly attributable to HLA diversity in the patient population.

Sequencing used CD4+ T cells sorted from blood, obtained at week 0. This clonotype was obtained from a human donor with alopecia areata. The sequence joins TRBV25-1 to TRBJ1-1; the D gene remains uncertain. The CDR3 has the sequence CASSELWSTEAFF. Read as DNA, the sequence is TGTGCCAGCAGTGAATTGTGGAGTACTGAAGCTTTCTTT.